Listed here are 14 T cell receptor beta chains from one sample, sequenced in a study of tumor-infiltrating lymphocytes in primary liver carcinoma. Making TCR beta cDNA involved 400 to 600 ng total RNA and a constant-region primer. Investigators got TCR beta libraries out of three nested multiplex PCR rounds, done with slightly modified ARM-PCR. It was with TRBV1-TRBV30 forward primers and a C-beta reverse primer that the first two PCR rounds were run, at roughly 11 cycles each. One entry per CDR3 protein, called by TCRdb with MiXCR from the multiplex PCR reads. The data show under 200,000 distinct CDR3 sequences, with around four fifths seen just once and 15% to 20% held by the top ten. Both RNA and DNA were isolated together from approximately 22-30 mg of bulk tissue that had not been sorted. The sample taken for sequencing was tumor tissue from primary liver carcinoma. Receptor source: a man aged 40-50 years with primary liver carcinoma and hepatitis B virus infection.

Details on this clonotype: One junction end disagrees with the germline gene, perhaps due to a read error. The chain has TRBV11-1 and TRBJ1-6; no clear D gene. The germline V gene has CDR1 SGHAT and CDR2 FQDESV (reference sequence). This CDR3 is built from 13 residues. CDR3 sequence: CASSPTLVSPLHF. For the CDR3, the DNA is TGTGCGAGCAGCCCGACACTCGTTTCGCCCCTCCACTTT.

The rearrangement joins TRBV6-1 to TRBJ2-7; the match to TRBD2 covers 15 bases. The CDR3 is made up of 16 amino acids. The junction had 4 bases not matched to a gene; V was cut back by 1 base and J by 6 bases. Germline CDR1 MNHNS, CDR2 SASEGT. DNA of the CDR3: TGTGCCAGCAGTGAAGAGGGACTAGCGGGGGGCTTCGAGCAGTACTTC. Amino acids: CASSEEGLAGGFEQYF.

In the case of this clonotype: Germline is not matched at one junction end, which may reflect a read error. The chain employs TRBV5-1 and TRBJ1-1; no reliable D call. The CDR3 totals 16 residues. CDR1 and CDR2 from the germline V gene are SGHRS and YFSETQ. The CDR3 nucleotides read TGCGCCAGCCACCCCGAGCAGAATGAAATGAACACTGAATCTTTCTTT. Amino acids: CASHPEQNEMNTESFF.

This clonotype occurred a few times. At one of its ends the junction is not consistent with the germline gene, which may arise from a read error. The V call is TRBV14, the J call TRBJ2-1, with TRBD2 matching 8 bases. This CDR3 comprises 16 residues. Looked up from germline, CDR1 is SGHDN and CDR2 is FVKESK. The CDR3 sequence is CTSSAVAGWVNKEQFF. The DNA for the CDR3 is TGTACCAGCAGTGCCGTAGCGGGATGGGTAAACAAAGAGCAATTCTTC.

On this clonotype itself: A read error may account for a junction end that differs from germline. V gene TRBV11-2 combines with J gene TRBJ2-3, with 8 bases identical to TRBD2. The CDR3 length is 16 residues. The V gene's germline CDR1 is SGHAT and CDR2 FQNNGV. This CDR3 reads CTSSSGLVGVLDTQYF. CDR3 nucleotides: TGTACCAGCAGCTCGGGACTAGTGGGAGTGTTGGATACGCAGTATTTT. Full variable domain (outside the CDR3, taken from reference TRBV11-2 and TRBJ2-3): EAGVAQSPRYKIIEKRQSVAFWCNPISGHATLYWYQQILGQGPKLLIQFQNNGVVDDSQLPKDRFSAERLKGVDSTLKIQPAKLEDSAVYLCTSSSGLVGVLDTQYFGPGTRLTVL.

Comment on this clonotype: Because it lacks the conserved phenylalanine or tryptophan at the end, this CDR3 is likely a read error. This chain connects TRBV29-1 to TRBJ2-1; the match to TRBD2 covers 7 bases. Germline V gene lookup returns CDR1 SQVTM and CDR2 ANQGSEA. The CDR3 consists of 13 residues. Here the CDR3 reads CRVRDYAKNEQFL. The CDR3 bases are TGCAGGGTTCGGGACTATGCAAAGAATGAGCAGTTCCTC.

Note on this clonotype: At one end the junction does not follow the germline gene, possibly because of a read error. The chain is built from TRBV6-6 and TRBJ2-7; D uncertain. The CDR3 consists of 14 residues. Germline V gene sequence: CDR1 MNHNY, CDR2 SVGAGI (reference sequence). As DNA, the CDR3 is TGTGCCAGCATTTACTCTGCCAGGTTCGGCGAGCAGTACTTC. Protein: CASIYSARFGEQYF.

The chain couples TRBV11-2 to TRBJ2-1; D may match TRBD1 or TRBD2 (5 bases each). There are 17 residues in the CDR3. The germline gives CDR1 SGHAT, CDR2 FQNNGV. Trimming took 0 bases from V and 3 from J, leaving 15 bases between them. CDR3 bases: TGTGCCAGCAGCTTAGATAGGGACGGGATATTCTACAATGAGCAGTTCTTC. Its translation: CASSLDRDGIFYNEQFF.

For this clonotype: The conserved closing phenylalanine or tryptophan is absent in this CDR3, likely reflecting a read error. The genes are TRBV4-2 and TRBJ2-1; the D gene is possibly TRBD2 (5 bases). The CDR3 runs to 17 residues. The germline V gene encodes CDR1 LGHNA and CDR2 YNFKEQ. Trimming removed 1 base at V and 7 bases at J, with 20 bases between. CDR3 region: CASSQVSVGYTGNEQFL. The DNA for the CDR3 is TGTGCCAGCAGCCAAGTTTCAGTGGGATATACGGGGAATGAGCAGTTCTTA.

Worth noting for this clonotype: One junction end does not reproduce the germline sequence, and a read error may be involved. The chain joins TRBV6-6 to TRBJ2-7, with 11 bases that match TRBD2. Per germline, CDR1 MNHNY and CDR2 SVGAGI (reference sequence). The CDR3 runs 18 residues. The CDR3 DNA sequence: TGTGCCAGCAGTTACTCAGGACTAGCGGGCTTAAGCTCCTACGAGCACTACTTC. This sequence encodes CASSYSGLAGLSSYEHYF.

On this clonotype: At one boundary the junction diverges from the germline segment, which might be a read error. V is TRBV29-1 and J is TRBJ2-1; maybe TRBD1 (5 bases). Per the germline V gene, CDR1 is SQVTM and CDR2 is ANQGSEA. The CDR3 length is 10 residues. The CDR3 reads CGVLDSEPFF. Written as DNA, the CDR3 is TGCGGCGTTCTTGACAGTGAGCCGTTCTTC.

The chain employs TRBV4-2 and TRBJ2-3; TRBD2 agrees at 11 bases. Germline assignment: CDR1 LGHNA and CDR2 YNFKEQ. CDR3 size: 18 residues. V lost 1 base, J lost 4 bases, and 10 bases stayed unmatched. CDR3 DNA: TGTGCCAGCAGCCAAGTTGAGGGTTGTAGCGGGGGGGCAGATACGCAGTATTTT. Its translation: CASSQVEGCSGGADTQYF.

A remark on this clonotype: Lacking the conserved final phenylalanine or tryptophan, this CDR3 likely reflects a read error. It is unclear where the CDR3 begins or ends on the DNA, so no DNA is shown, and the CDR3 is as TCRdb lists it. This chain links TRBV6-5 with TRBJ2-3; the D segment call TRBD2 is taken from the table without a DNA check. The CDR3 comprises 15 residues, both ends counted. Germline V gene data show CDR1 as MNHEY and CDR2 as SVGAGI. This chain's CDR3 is CAINPGLSGTDTQCL.

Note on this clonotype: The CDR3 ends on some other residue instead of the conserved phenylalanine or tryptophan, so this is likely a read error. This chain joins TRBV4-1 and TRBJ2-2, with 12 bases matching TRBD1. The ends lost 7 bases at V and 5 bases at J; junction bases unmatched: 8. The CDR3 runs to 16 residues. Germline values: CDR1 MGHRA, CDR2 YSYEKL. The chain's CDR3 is CASNAGTGGDTGELFL. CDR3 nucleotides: TGCGCCAGCAACGCCGGGACAGGGGGCGATACCGGGGAGCTGTTTTTG.